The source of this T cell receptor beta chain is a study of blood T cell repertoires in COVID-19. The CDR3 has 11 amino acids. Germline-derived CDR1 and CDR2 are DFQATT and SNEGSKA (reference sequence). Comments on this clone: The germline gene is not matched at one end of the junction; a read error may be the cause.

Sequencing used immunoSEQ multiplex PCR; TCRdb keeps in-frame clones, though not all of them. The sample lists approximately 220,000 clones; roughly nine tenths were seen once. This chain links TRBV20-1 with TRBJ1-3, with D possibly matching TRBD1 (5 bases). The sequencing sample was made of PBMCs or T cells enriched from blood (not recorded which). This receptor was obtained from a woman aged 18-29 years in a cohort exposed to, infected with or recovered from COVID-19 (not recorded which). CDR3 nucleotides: TGCAGTGCGGAGGGGCGAAATACCATATATTTT. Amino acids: CSAEGRNTIYF.